This T cell receptor (beta chain) was profiled in a study of T cell responses to AZD1222 COVID-19 vaccine. The method was immunoSEQ multiplex PCR; TCRdb's version includes in-frame clones alone and lacks a portion of them. The repertoire holds some 140,000 clones, with 75% to 95% as singletons. There are 14 residues in the CDR3. The V gene's germline CDR1 is SGHNT and CDR2 YYREEE (reference sequence). The ends were cut back, 4 bases at V and 2 bases at J, with 12 bases in the middle. The starting material was peripheral blood, obtained on day 0 of AZD1222 vaccination. The sequence derives from an adult in good health. V is TRBV5-4 and J is TRBJ1-1; D may be TRBD1 (5 bases). CDR3 in DNA: TGTGCCAGCAGCAATGGGGGTATTAACACTGAAGCTTTCTTT. Translation: CASSNGGINTEAFF.